This passage covers 32 T cell receptor beta chains from one sample sequenced in a study of beta chain features in type 1 diabetes. The entirety of the isolated RNA underwent reverse transcription, so expressed TCRB transcripts were sequenced. The data were produced by immunoSEQ multiplex PCR, yet TCRdb's version contains in-frame clones alone and is incomplete. The profile shows about 360,000 clones, 10% to 15% of them singletons. Sequenced input: naive CD4+ T cells from blood. These receptors were collected from a man younger than 35 in good health.

As for this clone: Other DNA sequences of this sample code for an identical CDR3. The rearrangement uses TRBV2 and TRBJ1-2; 8 bases fit TRBD1. CDR3 length: 13 residues. CDR1 is SNHLY and CDR2 is FYNNEI in the germline V gene. Trimming took 2 bases from V and 7 from J; bases not matched to a gene: 3. The CDR3: CASSEQGAGGYTF. In DNA form, the CDR3 reads TGTGCCAGCAGTGAACAGGGGGCGGGTGGCTACACCTTC. Full variable domain (rest looked up from reference TRBV2 and TRBJ1-2): EPEVTQTPSHQVTQMGQEVILRCVPISNHLYFYWYRQILGQKVEFLVSFYNNEISEKSEIFDDQFSVERPDGSNFTLKIRSTKLEDSAMYFCASSEQGAGGYTFGSGTRLTVV.

This chain links TRBV5-1 with TRBJ1-6, with D perhaps matching TRBD1 (5 bases). V shed 4 bases and J shed 5 bases, with 13 bases lying between them. The CDR3 loop spans 15 amino acids. CDR1 and CDR2 from the germline V gene are SGHRS and YFSETQ. CDR3 DNA sequence: TGCGCCAGCAGCCTGGACACCGGGAATAATTCACCCCTCCACTTT. It translates to CASSLDTGNNSPLHF.

The rearrangement uses TRBV9 and TRBJ2-2, with no clear D. The V gene lost 0 bases and the J gene lost 4 bases, with 7 bases spanning the gap. CDR1 and CDR2 from the germline V gene are SGDLS and YYNGEE. This CDR3 comprises 14 residues. CDR3: CASSVDLSTGELFF. For the CDR3, the DNA is TGTGCCAGCAGCGTAGATTTGAGCACCGGGGAGCTGTTTTTT.

The chain is built from TRBV7-9 and TRBJ2-1, with TRBD2 matching over 13 bases. The germline gives CDR1 SEHNR, CDR2 FQNEAQ (reference sequence). The CDR3 totals 15 residues. J lost 6 bases, V lost 5 bases, and 4 bases had no gene match. CDR3 loop: CASSRTSGSSNEQFF. The CDR3 nucleotides read TGTGCCAGCAGCCGGACTAGCGGGAGTTCCAATGAGCAGTTCTTC.

V and J are TRBV18 and TRBJ1-1; 7 bases fit TRBD1. With 5 bases clipped from V and 0 bases from J, the junction kept 3 bases outside the gene matches. The CDR3 spans 14 residues. The germline V gene encodes CDR1 KGHSH and CDR2 LQKENI. The CDR3 loop is CASSWDSMNTEAFF. The CDR3 nucleotides are TGTGCCAGCTCATGGGACAGTATGAACACTGAAGCTTTCTTT. Based on the CDR3 plus reference TRBV18 and TRBJ1-1, the full variable domain is NAGVMQNPRHLVRRRGQEARLRCSPMKGHSHVYWYRQLPEEGLKFMVYLQKENIIDESGMPKERFSAEFPKEGPSILRIQQVVRGDSAAYFCASSWDSMNTEAFFGQGTRLTVV.

This clone was found a few times. For the CDR3, the DNA is TGCAGCGGATTAGACAGGGCGGAGGAAAAACTGTTTTTT. Its translation is CSGLDRAEEKLFF. This chain connects TRBV29-1 to TRBJ1-4, with 7 bases fitting TRBD1. V lost 7 bases and J lost 8; bases outside the gene matches: 10. The CDR3 runs 13 residues. Germline-derived CDR1 and CDR2 are SQVTM and ANQGSEA.

The genes are TRBV9 and TRBJ1-4; TRBD1 matches at 8 bases. CDR1 SGDLS and CDR2 YYNGEE come from the germline V gene. The CDR3 consists of 16 residues. The junction had 8 bases not matched to a gene; V was cut back by 4 bases and J by 3 bases. CDR3 bases: TGTGCCAGCAGCCCAACCGGACAGGGCTCTAATGAAAAACTGTTTTTT. Its protein is CASSPTGQGSNEKLFF.

This clone has more than one count but fewer than ten. This rearrangement joins TRBV12-5 to TRBJ2-1, with D possibly being TRBD2 (5 bases). The germline CDR1 and CDR2 sequences are LGHNT and FRNRAP. This CDR3 spans 13 amino acids. The germline V and J ends were trimmed by 7 bases and 3 bases, with 10 bases remaining between them. DNA for the CDR3: TGTGCTAGTGCGCGGGCGAACTACAATGAGCAGTTCTTC. Translation: CASARANYNEQFF.

The chain employs TRBV7-8 and TRBJ1-1, with D unresolved. The CDR3 sequence is 13 residues long. Germline assignment: CDR1 SGHVS and CDR2 FQNEAQ. V lost 1 base and J lost 0, with 3 bases in between. DNA of the CDR3: TGTGCCAGCAGCTTAGTAATGAACACTGAAGCTTTCTTT. Its protein product is CASSLVMNTEAFF.

This clone was found once. V usage is TRBV29-1 and J usage is TRBJ2-7; 7 nucleotides agree with TRBD1. The ends lost 4 bases at V and 5 bases at J; junction bases unmatched: 8. The germline V gene has CDR1 SQVTM and CDR2 ANQGSEA. The CDR3 length is 13 residues. CDR3 sequence (DNA): TGCAGCGTTGGAGAGACAGGGTCACACGAGCAGTACTTC. Its translation: CSVGETGSHEQYF.

The CDR3, as DNA: TGTGCCAGCAGCTTAGCCGCCGGGACAACGAACACCGGGGAGCTGTTTTTT. Translating it yields CASSLAAGTTNTGELFF. The J gene is TRBJ2-2, the V gene TRBV11-2; D is perhaps TRBD1 (6 bases). The germline V gene encodes CDR1 SGHAT and CDR2 FQNNGV. The CDR3 spans 17 residues. V lost 1 base and J lost 0, with 12 bases in between.

This clone was seen a few times. The V and J genes are TRBV30 and TRBJ2-5; TRBD2 aligns across 9 bases. CDR1 GTSNPN and CDR2 SVGIG come from the germline V gene (reference sequence). CDR3 length equals 14 residues. J was trimmed by 0 bases and V by 4 bases; bases with no gene match: 3. The CDR3 here is CAWKLAGHQETQYF. The CDR3 coding sequence is TGTGCCTGGAAACTAGCGGGTCACCAAGAGACCCAGTACTTC.

This clone was picked up a small number of times. Other DNA sequences in this sample translate to the same CDR3. The chain joins TRBV28 to TRBJ2-3; D gene ambiguous. The CDR3 sequence is 13 residues long. Germline V gene data show CDR1 as MDHEN and CDR2 as SYDVKM. The V end was cut by 3 bases, the J end by 3 bases, with 7 bases between. The CDR3, as DNA: TGTGCCAGCAGTTTTTCCAGGACAGATACGCAGTATTTT. It codes for CASSFSRTDTQYF. The variable domain in full, completed from reference TRBV28 and TRBJ2-3, reads DVKVTQSSRYLVKRTGEKVFLECVQDMDHENMFWYRQDPGLGLRLIYFSYDVKMKEKGDIPEGYSVSREKKERFSLILESASTNQTSMYLCASSFSRTDTQYFGPGTRLTVL.

Turning to this clone: Other nucleotide sequences from this sample produce the same CDR3. The chain combines TRBV6-5 with TRBJ1-1, with unresolved D. V lost 0 bases and J lost 2, with 4 bases in between. The germline gives CDR1 MNHEY, CDR2 SVGAGI. The CDR3 extends over 13 amino acids. The CDR3 bases are TGTGCCAGCAGTTACTCGAGTAACACTGAAGCTTTCTTT. This gives the protein CASSYSSNTEAFF.

The chain recombines TRBV4-2 with TRBJ2-1, with 7 bases identical to TRBD1. CDR3 size: 14 residues. Germline V gene lookup returns CDR1 LGHNA and CDR2 YNFKEQ. V lost 1 base to trimming and J lost 6 bases; unmatched junction nucleotides: 3. CDR3 bases: TGTGCCAGCAGCCAAGCACAGGGGCTCAATGAGCAGTTCTTC. Translation gives CASSQAQGLNEQFF.

This clone has more than one count but fewer than ten. CDR3 sequence reads: CASSRGQVLQETQYF. CDR3 nucleotides: TGTGCCAGCAGCAGGGGACAGGTCCTTCAAGAGACCCAGTACTTC. The rearrangement joins TRBV7-9 to TRBJ2-5; TRBD1 aligns across 8 bases. This CDR3 contains 15 residues. After removal of 5 bases from V and 2 bases from J, the junction contained 7 bases not matched to a gene. CDR1 SEHNR and CDR2 FQNEAQ come from the germline V gene (reference sequence).

This clone turned up a few times. The genes are TRBV14 and TRBJ2-2; TRBD1 agrees at 8 bases. Germline CDR1 is SGHDN and CDR2 is FVKESK. This CDR3 contains 14 residues. Unmatched junction bases numbered 4, after V lost 3 bases and J lost 7 bases. As DNA, the CDR3 is TGTGCCAGCAGCCATTCGGACAGGGACGGGGAGCTGTTTTTT. Amino acids: CASSHSDRDGELFF.

The chain has TRBV18 and TRBJ2-1, with 12 bases fitting TRBD2. Germline V gene sequence: CDR1 KGHSH, CDR2 LQKENI. This CDR3 is built from 16 residues. V dropped 0 bases and J dropped 9; count of bases not matched to a gene: 6. The CDR3 here is CASSPPRTSGVVEQFF. DNA of the CDR3: TGTGCCAGCTCACCACCTCGGACTAGCGGGGTGGTTGAGCAGTTCTTC.

This clone showed up just a few times. The chain recombines TRBV15 with TRBJ2-3; 9 bases agree with TRBD2. CDR3 length: 16 residues. Per germline, CDR1 LNHNV and CDR2 YYDKDF (reference sequence). The ends lost 3 bases at V and 0 bases at J; junction bases unmatched: 4. CDR3 in DNA: TGTGCCACCAGCAGGACTAGCGGAACTAGCACAGATACGCAGTATTTT. This codes for CATSRTSGTSTDTQYF.

The V call is TRBV6-5, the J call TRBJ2-1; the match to TRBD2 covers 10 bases. V was pared by 0 bases and J by 4 bases, with 0 bases of the junction left unmatched. The CDR3 consists of 15 residues. CDR1 MNHEY and CDR2 SVGAGI come from the germline V gene. CDR3 sequence (DNA): TGTGCCAGCAGTTACTCGACTAGCGGGTACAATGAGCAGTTCTTC. It specifies CASSYSTSGYNEQFF.

This chain joins TRBV7-9 and TRBJ1-5, with D hard to call. The CDR3 loop spans 15 amino acids. Trimming took 0 bases from V and 6 from J, leaving 12 bases between them. Germline-derived CDR1 and CDR2 are SEHNR and FQNEAQ (reference sequence). The CDR3, as DNA: TGTGCCAGCAGCTTAGCAGGGCCTGAGGGTCAGCCCCAGCATTTT. Protein product: CASSLAGPEGQPQHF.

This clone was found a few times. This rearrangement joins TRBV6-6 to TRBJ2-1, with 7 bases lining up with TRBD2. The junction had 3 bases not matched to a gene; V was cut back by 10 bases and J by 0 bases. The CDR3 has 13 residues. Per germline, CDR1 MNHNY and CDR2 SVGAGI (reference sequence). CDR3 DNA: TGTGCCACCGGCGGGAGCTCCTACAATGAGCAGTTCTTC. Amino acid sequence: CATGGSSYNEQFF.

This clone came up a few times. The V call is TRBV7-9, the J call TRBJ1-3, with unresolved D. Germline V lookup: CDR1 SEHNR, CDR2 FQNEAQ (reference sequence). V lost 11 bases, J lost 6 bases, and 2 bases lay in between. The CDR3 totals 8 residues. The CDR3 region has the DNA TGTGCCCTAAACACCATATATTTT. Amino acids: CALNTIYF.

V and J are TRBV4-3 and TRBJ1-1, with 9 positions matching TRBD1. J was trimmed by 5 bases and V by 1 base; bases with no gene match: 2. The germline V gene has CDR1 LGHNA and CDR2 YSLEER. The CDR3 length is 14 residues. Written as DNA, the CDR3 is TGCGCCAGCAGCCAAGTGACAGGGGGAACTGAAGCTTTCTTT. This encodes CASSQVTGGTEAFF.

This clone has only a few counts. The J gene is TRBJ1-1, the V gene TRBV12-5; the D gene is possibly TRBD1 (5 bases). The CDR3 length is 13 residues. With 5 bases removed from V and 11 bases from J, the gap between germline ends came to 18 bases. CDR1 LGHNT and CDR2 FRNRAP come from the germline V gene. CDR3 DNA sequence: TGTGCTAGTGGTCAATTTGCGGGGGATGGTGCTTTCTTT. Translated: CASGQFAGDGAFF.

The chain couples TRBV30 to TRBJ1-1; D gene unclear. The CDR3 loop spans 14 amino acids. CDR1 and CDR2 (germline): GTSNPN, SVGIG (reference sequence). The V end was cut by 3 bases, the J end by 1 base, with 12 bases between. The CDR3 DNA reads as TGTGCCTGGAGCTTAACACTACGGAACACTGAAGCTTTCTTT. Its translation is CAWSLTLRNTEAFF.

This clone came up a few times. The V gene is TRBV30, the J gene TRBJ2-3; 8 bases line up with TRBD2. Germline trimming cut 0 bases from V and 4 bases from J; bases unmatched to any gene: 6. The CDR3 loop spans 15 amino acids. Germline-derived CDR1 and CDR2 are GTSNPN and SVGIG (reference sequence). CDR3 loop: CAWSVPGRGADTQYF. CDR3 nucleotide sequence: TGTGCCTGGAGTGTACCCGGGAGGGGGGCAGATACGCAGTATTTT.

This clone appeared a few times. V is TRBV6-5 and J is TRBJ2-7; tentative D call: TRBD1 (5 bases). The CDR3 loop spans 13 amino acids. Trimming shortened V by 5 bases and J by 0 bases, and 8 bases separated the two germline ends. Germline lookup yields CDR1 MNHEY and CDR2 SVGAGI. The CDR3 DNA sequence: TGTGCCAGCAGTGCCAGGGACTCCTACGAGCAGTACTTC. Its translation is CASSARDSYEQYF.

The table lists this clone with a few counts. V usage is TRBV5-1 and J usage is TRBJ1-2; 11 nucleotides agree with TRBD1. V gave up 5 bases and J gave up 4 bases; unmatched junction bases: 7. The germline gives CDR1 SGHRS, CDR2 YFSETQ. The CDR3 totals 15 residues. CDR3 sequence reads: CASRDRGPSFYGYTF. CDR3 bases: TGCGCCAGCAGGGACAGGGGGCCATCTTTCTATGGCTACACCTTC.

The rearrangement uses TRBV7-9 and TRBJ1-1, with D perhaps TRBD1 (5 bases). V was pared by 1 base and J by 7 bases, with 16 bases between. Germline assignment: CDR1 SEHNR and CDR2 FQNEAQ (reference sequence). The CDR3 consists of 15 residues. The CDR3 DNA is TGTGCCAGCAGCTTAGGCGGGGCACGCCATAGTGAAGCTTTCTTT. Translation: CASSLGGARHSEAFF.

The V call is TRBV5-1, the J call TRBJ1-4; 10 bases are a match to TRBD1. The length of the CDR3 is 16 residues. The V and J ends lost 0 bases and 3 bases, in that order; junction bases with no gene match: 2. Germline assignment: CDR1 SGHRS and CDR2 YFSETQ. CDR3 region: CASSLGTGGANEKLFF. In DNA form, the CDR3 reads TGCGCCAGCAGCTTGGGGACAGGGGGAGCTAATGAAAAACTGTTTTTT.

The rearrangement uses TRBV10-3 and TRBJ1-1, with TRBD1 as a possible D gene (6 bases). The CDR3 length is 15 residues. CDR1 is ENHRY and CDR2 is SYGVKD in the germline V gene. V lost 0 bases to trimming and J lost 4 bases, with 12 bases between them. The CDR3 DNA follows: TGTGCCATCAGTGAGTCGACAGGTTCGGTCACTGAAGCTTTCTTT. Its translation is CAISESTGSVTEAFF.